This T cell receptor (beta chain) was sequenced for a study of cytomegalovirus exposure and HLA in healthy donors. Germline V gene lookup returns CDR1 SGHTS and CDR2 YDEGEE. Trimming removed 8 bases at V and 1 base at J, with 19 bases between. CDR3 length equals 17 residues. This clone was detected only once. Its antigen remains unidentified. Different DNA sequences within this sample yield the same CDR3. Findings and caveats of the study: Further analysis, carried out later, found HLA-associated TCR beta chains more clonally expanded than equally common other chains. Altogether, some 170 TCR beta chains were recorded as cytomegalovirus-associated.

The PCR contained 60 Vbeta and 13 Jbeta primers. Produced via immunoSEQ multiplex PCR; TCRdb's table is partial and in-frame only. The top ten clones hold around 3.4% of a sample with about 160,000 clones, 77% of them seen once. The receptor was isolated from a man aged 30 to 39 in good health and CMV-seropositive. The chain couples TRBV5-8 to TRBJ2-6; D is perhaps TRBD1 (6 bases). The sequenced sample was PBMCs. This chain's CDR3 is CASPTGTKRSGANVLTF. The CDR3 bases are TGTGCCAGTCCAACCGGGACAAAGAGATCTGGGGCCAACGTCCTGACTTTC.